This T cell receptor (beta chain) was sequenced during a study of blood T cell repertoires in COVID-19. On the study more broadly: Acute and convalescent COVID-19 specimens originated in the United States, Italy and Spain. In each case, the material was cDNA or gDNA derived from T cells, B-cell-depleted T cells, or PBMCs.

CDR3 size: 15 residues. Germline assignment: CDR1 LGHDT and CDR2 YNNKEL (reference sequence). V lost 4 bases to trimming and J lost 5 bases, with 17 bases between them. Original processing notes: How many nucleated cells were present was estimated from reference gene primer amplification. Sequencing used immunoSEQ multiplex PCR; TCRdb keeps in-frame clones, though not all of them. For V, J and clone size, that table is used; D and trimming come from the DNA. The repertoire holds approximately 76,000 clones, with around 80% as singletons. The chain couples TRBV3-1 (or the pseudogene TRBV3-2) to TRBJ1-1; D possibly corresponds to TRBD1 (6 bases). Sequences were obtained from peripheral blood. The TCR comes from a man older than 75 with active or convalescent COVID-19. The CDR3, as DNA: TGTGCCAGCAGCCCCCAATTCGCAGGGGTTACTGAAGCTTTCTTT. Its protein product is CASSPQFAGVTEAFF.